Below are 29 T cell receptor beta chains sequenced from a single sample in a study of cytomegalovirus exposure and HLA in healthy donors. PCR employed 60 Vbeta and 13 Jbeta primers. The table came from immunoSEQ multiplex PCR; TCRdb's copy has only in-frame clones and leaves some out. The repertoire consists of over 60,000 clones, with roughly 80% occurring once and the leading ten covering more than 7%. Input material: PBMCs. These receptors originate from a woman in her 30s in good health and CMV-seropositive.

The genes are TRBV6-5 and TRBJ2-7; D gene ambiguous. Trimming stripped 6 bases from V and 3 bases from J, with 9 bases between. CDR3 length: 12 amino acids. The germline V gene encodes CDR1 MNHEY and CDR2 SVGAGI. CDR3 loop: CASRAQSYEQYF. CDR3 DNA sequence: TGTGCCAGCAGGGCACAGAGCTACGAGCAGTACTTC.

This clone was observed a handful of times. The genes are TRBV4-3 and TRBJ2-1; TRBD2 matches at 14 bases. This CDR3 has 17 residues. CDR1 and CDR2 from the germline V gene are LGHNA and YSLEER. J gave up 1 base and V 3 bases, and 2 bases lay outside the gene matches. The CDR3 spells CASSQGTSGSSYNEQFF. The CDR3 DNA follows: TGCGCCAGCAGCCAGGGGACTAGCGGGAGTTCCTACAATGAGCAGTTCTTC.

The CDR3 region is CASSQRTENTEAFF. CDR3 DNA sequence: TGTGCCAGCAGCCAGCGGACAGAGAACACTGAAGCTTTCTTT. The chain is built from TRBV6-5 and TRBJ1-1; a weak D match, TRBD1 (6 bases). The CDR3 covers 14 residues. V was clipped by 6 bases and J by 1 base, with 12 bases between them. Germline V lookup: CDR1 MNHEY, CDR2 SVGAGI.

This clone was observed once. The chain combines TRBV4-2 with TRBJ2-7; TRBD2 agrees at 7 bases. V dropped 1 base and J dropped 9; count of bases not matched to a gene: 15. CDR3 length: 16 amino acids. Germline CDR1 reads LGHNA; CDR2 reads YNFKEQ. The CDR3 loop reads CASSQVRDYPRTVQYF. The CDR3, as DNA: TGTGCCAGCAGCCAAGTTAGGGACTACCCCCGCACGGTGCAGTACTTC.

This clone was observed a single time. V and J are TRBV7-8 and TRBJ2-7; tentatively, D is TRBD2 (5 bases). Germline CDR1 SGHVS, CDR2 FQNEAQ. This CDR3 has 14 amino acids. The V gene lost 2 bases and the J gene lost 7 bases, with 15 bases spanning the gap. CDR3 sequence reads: CASSLNSPGGEQYF. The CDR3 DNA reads TGTGCCAGCAGCTTAAATTCTCCGGGCGGGGAGCAGTACTTC.

CDR3 sequence: CASSRSSGPSYEQYF. The DNA for the CDR3 is TGTGCCAGCAGCCGCTCTAGCGGTCCTTCCTACGAGCAGTACTTC. V is TRBV6-5 and J is TRBJ2-7; 7 nucleotides match TRBD2. V gave up 6 bases and J gave up 1 base; unmatched junction bases: 9. The CDR3 runs 15 residues. Germline assignment: CDR1 MNHEY and CDR2 SVGAGI.

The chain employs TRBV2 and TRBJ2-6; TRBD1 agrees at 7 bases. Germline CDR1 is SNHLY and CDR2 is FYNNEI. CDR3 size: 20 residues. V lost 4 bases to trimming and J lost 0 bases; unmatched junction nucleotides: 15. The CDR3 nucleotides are TGTGCCAGCAGTGTTTCCACCACCGACAGGGACCCCTCTGGGGCCAACGTCCTGACTTTC. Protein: CASSVSTTDRDPSGANVLTF.

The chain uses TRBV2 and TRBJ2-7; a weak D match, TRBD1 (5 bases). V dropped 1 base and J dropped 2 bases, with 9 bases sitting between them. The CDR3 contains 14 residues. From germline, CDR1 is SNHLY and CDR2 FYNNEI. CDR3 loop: CASSEVDRTYEQYF. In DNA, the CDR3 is TGTGCCAGCAGTGAAGTAGACAGAACCTACGAGCAGTACTTC. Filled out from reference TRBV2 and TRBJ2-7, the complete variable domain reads EPEVTQTPSHQVTQMGQEVILRCVPISNHLYFYWYRQILGQKVEFLVSFYNNEISEKSEIFDDQFSVERPDGSNFTLKIRSTKLEDSAMYFCASSEVDRTYEQYFGPGTRLTVT.

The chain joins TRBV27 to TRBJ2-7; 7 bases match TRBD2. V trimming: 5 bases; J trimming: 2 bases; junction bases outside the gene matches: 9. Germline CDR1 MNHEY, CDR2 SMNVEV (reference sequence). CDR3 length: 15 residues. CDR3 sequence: CASSRGRGNPYEQYF. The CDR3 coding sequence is TGTGCCAGCAGTCGTGGGAGGGGTAACCCCTACGAGCAGTACTTC.

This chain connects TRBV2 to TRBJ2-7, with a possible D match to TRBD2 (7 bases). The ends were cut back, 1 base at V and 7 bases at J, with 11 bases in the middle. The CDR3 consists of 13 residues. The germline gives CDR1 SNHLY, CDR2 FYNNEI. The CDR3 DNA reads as TGTGCCAGCAGTGAAGTAGGGGGGGTTGAGCAGTACTTC. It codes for CASSEVGGVEQYF.

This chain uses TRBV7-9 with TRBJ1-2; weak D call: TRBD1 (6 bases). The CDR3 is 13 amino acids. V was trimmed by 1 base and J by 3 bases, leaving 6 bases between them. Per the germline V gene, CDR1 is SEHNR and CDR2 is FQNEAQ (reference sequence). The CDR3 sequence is CASSLGGHYGYTF. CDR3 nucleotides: TGTGCCAGCAGCTTAGGGGGGCACTATGGCTACACCTTC.

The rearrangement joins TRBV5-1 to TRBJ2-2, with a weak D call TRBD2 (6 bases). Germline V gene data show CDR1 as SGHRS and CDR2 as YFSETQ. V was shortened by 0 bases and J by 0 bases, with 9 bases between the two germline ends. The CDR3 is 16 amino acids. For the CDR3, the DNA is TGCGCCAGCAGCTTGGGTAGCGGAGCGAACACCGGGGAGCTGTTTTTT. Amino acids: CASSLGSGANTGELFF.

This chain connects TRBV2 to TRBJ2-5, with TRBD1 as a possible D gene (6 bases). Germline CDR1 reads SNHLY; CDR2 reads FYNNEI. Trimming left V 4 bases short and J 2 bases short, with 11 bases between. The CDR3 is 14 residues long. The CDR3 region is CASSGTATQETQYF. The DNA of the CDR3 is TGTGCCAGCAGTGGGACAGCCACACAAGAGACCCAGTACTTC.

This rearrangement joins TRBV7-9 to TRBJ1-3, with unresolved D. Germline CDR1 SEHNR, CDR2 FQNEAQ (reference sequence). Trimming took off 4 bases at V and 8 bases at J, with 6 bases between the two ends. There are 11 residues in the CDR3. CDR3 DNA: TGTGCCAGCAGCTCCGGGGACACCATATATTTT. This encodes CASSSGDTIYF. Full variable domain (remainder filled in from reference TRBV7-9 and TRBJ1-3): DTGVSQNPRHKITKRGQNVTFRCDPISEHNRLYWYRQTLGQGPEFLTYFQNEAQLEKSRLLSDRFSAERPKGSFSTLEIQRTEQGDSAMYLCASSSGDTIYFGEGSWLTVV.

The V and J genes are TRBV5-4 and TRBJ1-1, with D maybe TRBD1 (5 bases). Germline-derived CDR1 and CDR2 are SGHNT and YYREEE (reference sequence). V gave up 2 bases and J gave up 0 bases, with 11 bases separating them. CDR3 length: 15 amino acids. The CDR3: CASSFAGQVNTEAFF. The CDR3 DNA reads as TGTGCCAGCAGCTTTGCGGGGCAGGTGAACACTGAAGCTTTCTTT.

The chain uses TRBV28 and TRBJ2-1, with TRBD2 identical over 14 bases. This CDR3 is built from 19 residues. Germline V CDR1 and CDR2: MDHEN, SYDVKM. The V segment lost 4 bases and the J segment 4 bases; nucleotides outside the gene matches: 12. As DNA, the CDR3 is TGTGCCAGCAGTTCGGGACTAGCGGGAGTGGGGGTATGGTACAATGAGCAGTTCTTC. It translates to CASSSGLAGVGVWYNEQFF.

CDR3 nucleotide sequence: TGCGCCAGCAGCCAAGAGTGGACTAGCGGGAGTGGGGGAAGCACAGATACGCAGTATTTT. This codes for CASSQEWTSGSGGSTDTQYF. This chain uses TRBV4-3 with TRBJ2-3; TRBD2 aligns across 13 bases. CDR3 size: 20 residues. CDR1 and CDR2 (germline): LGHNA, YSLEER. V lost 0 bases and J lost 0; bases outside the gene matches: 9.

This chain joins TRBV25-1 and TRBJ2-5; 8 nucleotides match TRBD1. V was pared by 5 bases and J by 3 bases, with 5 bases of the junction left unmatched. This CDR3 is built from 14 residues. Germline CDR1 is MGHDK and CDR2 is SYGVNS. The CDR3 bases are TGTGCCAGCAGTTGGACAGGGCTCAAAGAGACCCAGTACTTC. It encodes CASSWTGLKETQYF.

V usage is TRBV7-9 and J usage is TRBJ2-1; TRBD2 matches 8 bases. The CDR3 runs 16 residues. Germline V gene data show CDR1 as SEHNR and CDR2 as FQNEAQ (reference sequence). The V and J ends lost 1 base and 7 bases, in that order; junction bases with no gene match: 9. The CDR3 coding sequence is TGTGCCAGCAGCTTAGGTCTTTTTGGCGGGGGGAATGAGCAGTTCTTC. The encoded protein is CASSLGLFGGGNEQFF. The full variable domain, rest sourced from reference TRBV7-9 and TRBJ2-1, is DTGVSQNPRHKITKRGQNVTFRCDPISEHNRLYWYRQTLGQGPEFLTYFQNEAQLEKSRLLSDRFSAERPKGSFSTLEIQRTEQGDSAMYLCASSLGLFGGGNEQFFGPGTRLTVL.

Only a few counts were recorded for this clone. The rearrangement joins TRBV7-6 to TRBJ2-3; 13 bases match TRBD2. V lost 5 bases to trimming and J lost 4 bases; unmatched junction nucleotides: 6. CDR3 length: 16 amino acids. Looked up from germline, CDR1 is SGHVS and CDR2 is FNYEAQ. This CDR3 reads CASSMGTSGNADTQYF. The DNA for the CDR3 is TGTGCCAGCAGCATGGGGACTAGCGGGAACGCAGATACGCAGTATTTT.

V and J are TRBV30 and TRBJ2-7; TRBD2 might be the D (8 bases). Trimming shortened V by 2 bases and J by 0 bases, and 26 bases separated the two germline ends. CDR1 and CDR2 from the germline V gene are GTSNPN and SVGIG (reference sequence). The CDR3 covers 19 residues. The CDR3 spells CAWSSGRGRFGGSSYEQYF. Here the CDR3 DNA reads TGTGCCTGGAGTTCCGGGAGGGGGCGGTTTGGCGGAAGCTCCTACGAGCAGTACTTC. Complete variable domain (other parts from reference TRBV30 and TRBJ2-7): SQTIHQWPATLVQPVGSPLSLECTVEGTSNPNLYWYRQAAGRGLQLLFYSVGIGQISSEVPQNLSASRPQDRQFILSSKKLLLSDSGFYLCAWSSGRGRFGGSSYEQYFGPGTRLTVT.

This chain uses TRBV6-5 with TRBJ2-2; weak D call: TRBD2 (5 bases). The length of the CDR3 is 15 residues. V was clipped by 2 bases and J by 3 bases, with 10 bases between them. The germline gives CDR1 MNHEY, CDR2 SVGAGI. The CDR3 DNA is TGTGCCAGCAGTTACGGAACCGGGGACACCGGGGAGCTGTTTTTT. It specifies CASSYGTGDTGELFF.

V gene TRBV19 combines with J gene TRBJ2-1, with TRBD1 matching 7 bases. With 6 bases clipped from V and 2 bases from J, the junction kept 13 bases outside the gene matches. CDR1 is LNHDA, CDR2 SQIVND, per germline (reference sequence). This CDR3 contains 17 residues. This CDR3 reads CASSPPVGTVTYNEQFF. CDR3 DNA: TGTGCCAGTAGCCCCCCGGTCGGGACAGTGACCTACAATGAGCAGTTCTTC.

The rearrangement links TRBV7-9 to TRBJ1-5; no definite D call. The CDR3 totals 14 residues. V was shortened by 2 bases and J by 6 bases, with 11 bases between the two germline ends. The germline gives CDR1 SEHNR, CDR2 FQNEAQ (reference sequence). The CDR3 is CASSLNGLGQPQHF. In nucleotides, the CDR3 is TGTGCCAGCAGCTTAAATGGGCTGGGTCAGCCCCAGCATTTT.

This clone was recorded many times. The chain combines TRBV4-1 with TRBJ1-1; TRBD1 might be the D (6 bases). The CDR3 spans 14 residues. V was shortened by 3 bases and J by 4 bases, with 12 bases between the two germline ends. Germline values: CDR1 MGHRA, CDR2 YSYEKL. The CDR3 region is CASSQGAQVTEAFF. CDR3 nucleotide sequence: TGCGCCAGCAGCCAGGGGGCGCAGGTCACTGAAGCTTTCTTT.

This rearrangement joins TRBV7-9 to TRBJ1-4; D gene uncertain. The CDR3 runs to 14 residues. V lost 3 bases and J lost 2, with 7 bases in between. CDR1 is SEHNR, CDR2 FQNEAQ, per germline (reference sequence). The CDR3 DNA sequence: TGTGCCAGCAGCTTCACCGGGACTAATGAAAAACTGTTTTTT. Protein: CASSFTGTNEKLFF.

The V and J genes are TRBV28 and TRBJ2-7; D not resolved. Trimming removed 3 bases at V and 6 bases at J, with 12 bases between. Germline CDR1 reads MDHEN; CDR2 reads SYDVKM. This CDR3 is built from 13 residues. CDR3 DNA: TGTGCCAGCAGTTTCCCGAACTCCCCCGAGCAGTACTTC. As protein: CASSFPNSPEQYF.

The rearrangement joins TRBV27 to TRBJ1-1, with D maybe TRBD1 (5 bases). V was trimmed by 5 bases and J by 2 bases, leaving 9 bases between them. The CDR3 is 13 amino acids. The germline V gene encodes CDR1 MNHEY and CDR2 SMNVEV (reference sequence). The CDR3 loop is CASSRGTNTEAFF. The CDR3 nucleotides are TGTGCCAGCAGTAGGGGCACCAACACTGAAGCTTTCTTT.

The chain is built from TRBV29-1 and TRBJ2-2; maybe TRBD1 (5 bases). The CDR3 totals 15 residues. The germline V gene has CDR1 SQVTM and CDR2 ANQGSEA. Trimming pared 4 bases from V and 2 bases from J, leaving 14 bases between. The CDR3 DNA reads TGCAGCGTTGGAAGGGGCGGTTTTAACACCGGGGAGCTGTTTTTT. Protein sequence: CSVGRGGFNTGELFF.